Following are 15 T cell receptor beta chains from one sample sequenced in a study of cytomegalovirus exposure and HLA in healthy donors. A multiplex PCR was run with 60 Vbeta primers and 13 Jbeta primers. Here immunoSEQ multiplex PCR was the method, and the copy in TCRdb shows in-frame clones only, minus some. Of roughly 160,000 clones in the sample, more than 70% were seen once. Specimen: PBMCs. The receptors here all came from a man in his sixties in good health and CMV-seronegative.

The CDR3 DNA is TGTGCCAGTAGAACGAGCGGGGGGGCACCAGATACGCAGTATTTT. Encoded protein: CASRTSGGAPDTQYF. V is TRBV28 and J is TRBJ2-3; TRBD2 matches at 10 bases. The ends lost 9 bases at V and 4 bases at J; junction bases unmatched: 10. Germline lookup yields CDR1 MDHEN and CDR2 SYDVKM. The CDR3 has 15 residues.

This chain joins TRBV7-2 and TRBJ2-2; the match to TRBD2 covers 13 bases. CDR1 SGHTA and CDR2 FQGNSA come from the germline V gene. This CDR3 contains 19 residues. With 0 bases clipped from V and 7 bases from J, the junction kept 11 bases outside the gene matches. The CDR3 bases are TGTGCCAGCAGCTTAGCCCAACCCGGACTAGCGGGAGCGGACGGGGAGCTGTTTTTT. It yields the protein CASSLAQPGLAGADGELFF.

The chain uses TRBV28 and TRBJ2-1; no firm D call. This CDR3 is built from 12 residues. Germline CDR1 is MDHEN and CDR2 is SYDVKM. Between the trimmed V and J ends, which lost 6 bases and 7 bases, there was a span of 10 bases. This CDR3 reads CASRPWANEQFF. CDR3 nucleotide sequence: TGTGCCAGCAGACCCTGGGCTAATGAGCAGTTCTTC.

In its sample, this clone was seen a few times. The rearrangement links TRBV30 to TRBJ2-5; TRBD1 matches at 10 bases. The trim removed 0 bases at V and 3 bases at J, leaving 7 bases unmatched. The CDR3 runs to 16 residues. Germline CDR1 is GTSNPN and CDR2 is SVGIG (reference sequence). The chain's CDR3 is CAWSVIGTGVKETQYF. For the CDR3, the DNA is TGTGCCTGGAGTGTTATCGGGACAGGGGTGAAAGAGACCCAGTACTTC.

The chain couples TRBV27 to TRBJ2-7; 9 bases match TRBD1. The V segment lost 5 bases and the J segment 6 bases; nucleotides outside the gene matches: 11. CDR1 is MNHEY and CDR2 is SMNVEV in the germline V gene (reference sequence). CDR3 length: 15 residues. The CDR3 region has the DNA TGTGCCAGCAGTCTAGGGACAGGGTACGGCTCCGAGCAGTACTTC. It codes for CASSLGTGYGSEQYF.

The chain recombines TRBV5-4 with TRBJ2-7; 7 bases are shared with TRBD1. Looked up from germline, CDR1 is SGHNT and CDR2 is YYREEE (reference sequence). V shed 4 bases and J 1 base; nucleotides not matched to a gene: 8. This CDR3 is 15 amino acids long. DNA of the CDR3: TGTGCCAGCAGCCTCGGGACAGCCCTTTCCTACGAGCAGTACTTC. It encodes CASSLGTALSYEQYF.

V usage is TRBV19 and J usage is TRBJ2-1; perhaps TRBD1 as D (6 bases). Trimming left V 3 bases short and J 0 bases short, with 9 bases between. From germline, CDR1 is LNHDA and CDR2 SQIVND (reference sequence). The CDR3 loop spans 15 amino acids. CDR3 region: CASSMDSSSYNEQFF. DNA for the CDR3: TGTGCCAGTAGTATGGACAGCAGCTCCTACAATGAGCAGTTCTTC. Filled out from reference TRBV19 and TRBJ2-1, the complete variable domain reads DGGITQSPKYLFRKEGQNVTLSCEQNLNHDAMYWYRQDPGQGLRLIYYSQIVNDFQKGDIAEGYSVSREKKESFPLTVTSAQKNPTAFYLCASSMDSSSYNEQFFGPGTRLTVL.

The chain couples TRBV5-1 to TRBJ2-2, with D possibly TRBD2 on 6 matching bases. With 3 bases removed from V and 6 bases from J, the gap between germline ends came to 18 bases. The CDR3 runs to 16 residues. Germline CDR1 is SGHRS and CDR2 is YFSETQ. DNA for the CDR3: TGCGCCAGCAGCTGGAGGGCGGCTATCGATTCCGGGGAGCTGTTTTTT. Translated, it gives CASSWRAAIDSGELFF.

V gene TRBV10-3 combines with J gene TRBJ1-1; D may be TRBD1 (5 bases). Trimming cost V 3 bases and J 7 bases, with 6 bases left between them. Looked up from germline, CDR1 is ENHRY and CDR2 is SYGVKD. This CDR3 is built from 11 residues. The CDR3 sequence: CAISEQDEAFF. The CDR3 DNA sequence: TGTGCCATCAGTGAACAGGATGAAGCTTTCTTT.

The chain is built from TRBV30 and TRBJ1-1; 7 nucleotides align to TRBD1. CDR3 length equals 12 residues. J was trimmed by 3 bases and V by 5 bases; bases with no gene match: 3. Germline values: CDR1 GTSNPN, CDR2 SVGIG (reference sequence). The CDR3 DNA reads as TGTGCCTGGGACAGGGTGGACACTGAAGCTTTCTTT. Translated: CAWDRVDTEAFF.

The chain is built from TRBV27 and TRBJ1-5; no clear D gene. Germline V CDR1 and CDR2: MNHEY, SMNVEV (reference sequence). The CDR3 covers 13 residues. Trimming stripped 2 bases from V and 7 bases from J, with 9 bases between. This CDR3 is CASSLPGGQPQHF. The CDR3 nucleotides are TGTGCCAGCAGTTTACCAGGTGGGCAGCCCCAGCATTTT.

This clone appeared a single time. The chain is built from TRBV5-5 and TRBJ2-2, with D perhaps matching TRBD1 (6 bases). This CDR3 contains 16 residues. Trimming removed 4 bases from V and 0 bases from J, with 13 bases in between. CDR1 SGHKS and CDR2 YYEKEE come from the germline V gene (reference sequence). The CDR3 protein is CASSKTGTPNTGELFF. CDR3 DNA: TGTGCCAGCAGCAAAACAGGGACCCCGAACACCGGGGAGCTGTTTTTT. Filled out from reference TRBV5-5 and TRBJ2-2, the complete variable domain reads DAGVTQSPTHLIKTRGQQVTLRCSPISGHKSVSWYQQVLGQGPQFIFQYYEKEERGRGNFPDRFSARQFPNYSSELNVNALLLGDSALYLCASSKTGTPNTGELFFGEGSRLTVL.

The CDR3 region has the DNA TGTGCCAGCACGGACAGTAGGAGCTATGGCTACACCTTC. As protein: CASTDSRSYGYTF. The genes are TRBV28 and TRBJ1-2, with D perhaps TRBD1 (6 bases). V gave up 7 bases and J gave up 4 bases, with 13 bases separating them. This CDR3 region has 13 residues. Germline CDR1 MDHEN, CDR2 SYDVKM.

This chain joins TRBV5-1 and TRBJ2-3; 10 nucleotides agree with TRBD1. V gave up 2 bases and J gave up 4 bases; unmatched junction bases: 4. In germline, CDR1 is SGHRS, CDR2 YFSETQ. The CDR3 totals 15 residues. The CDR3 reads CASSFLGQGADTQYF. For the CDR3, the DNA is TGCGCCAGCAGCTTCCTAGGACAGGGGGCAGATACGCAGTATTTT.

The V gene is TRBV15, the J gene TRBJ1-2; D might be TRBD1 (6 bases). Trimming cost V 0 bases and J 4 bases, with 9 bases left between them. CDR3 size: 14 residues. Germline CDR1 LNHNV, CDR2 YYDKDF (reference sequence). CDR3 sequence (DNA): TGTGCCACCAGCAGAGAGGGCAGGGGCTATGGCTACACCTTC. This sequence encodes CATSREGRGYGYTF.